This is a list of T cell receptor beta chains from one sample in a study of OX40 agonist ivuxolimab in advanced cancers. The method was immunoSEQ multiplex PCR; TCRdb's version includes in-frame clones alone and lacks a portion of them. This sample carries under 85,000 clones, just over 85% of them seen once, and the ten largest clones take 1.5% to 2%. The sequencing here drew on CD4+ or CD8+ T cells sorted from blood, taken in a trial of the OX40 agonist ivuxolimab. Source of these receptors: an adult with an advanced solid tumor such as melanoma, head and neck, liver or kidney cancer. Both conserved end residues are part of each CDR3. Fields, in order: clone size, D gene, V gene, J gene, CDR3 DNA, CDR3 protein. A D gene is named only where the DNA matches it firmly. The size field is filled for only some rows; it gives once, few, many or a size class.

size: NA; D: NA; V: TRBV27; J: TRBJ2-4; DNA: TGTGCCAGCAGTTTATCTGGGCTGGGCAGAGCTCAAACCTTAGCCAAAAACATTCAGTACTTC; CDR3: CASSLSGLGRAQTLAKNIQYF
size: few; D: NA; V: TRBV28; J: TRBJ1-6; DNA: TGTGCCAGCAGTTTAGGGGCCAGGGGTGATTCACCCCTCCACTTT; CDR3: CASSLGARGDSPLHF
size: NA; D: TRBD1; V: TRBV6-5; J: TRBJ1-1; DNA: TGTGCCAGCAGTTCCGCCGGGACAGGCCACCTTGAAGCTTTCTTT; CDR3: CASSSAGTGHLEAFF
size: NA; D: NA; V: TRBV28; J: TRBJ1-5; DNA: TGTGCCAGCAGTTTTCGGGATAGCAATCAGCCCCAGCATTTT; CDR3: CASSFRDSNQPQHF
size: NA; D: NA; V: TRBV7-2; J: TRBJ1-1; DNA: TGTGCCAGCAGCCCCCAGGGATATGGAAACACTGAAGCTTTCTTT; CDR3: CASSPQGYGNTEAFF
size: NA; D: NA; V: TRBV7-3; J: TRBJ2-5; DNA: TGTGCCAGCAGCTTAAGGCCGGGACCACAAGAGACCCAGTACTTC; CDR3: CASSLRPGPQETQYF
size: NA; D: TRBD2; V: TRBV10-3; J: TRBJ2-5; DNA: TGTGCCATCAGTGAGTCAGGCGGGAGGGTGTCGTGGGAGACCCAGTACTTC; CDR3: CAISESGGRVSWETQYF
size: once; D: NA; V: TRBV28; J: TRBJ2-7; DNA: TGTGCCAGCAGTCTGAACAGGGTTCCCTACGAGCAGTACTTC; CDR3: CASSLNRVPYEQYF
size: NA; D: NA; V: TRBV7-2; J: TRBJ1-5; DNA: TGTGCCAGCAGCTTAGCGGACCTGGACAATCAGCCCCAGCATTTT; CDR3: CASSLADLDNQPQHF
size: NA; D: NA; V: TRBV29-1; J: TRBJ2-2; DNA: TGCAGCGTCGCTGCGAAACAGGGTCCCGGGGAGCTGTTTTTT; CDR3: CSVAAKQGPGELFF
size: NA; D: TRBD2; V: TRBV30; J: TRBJ2-5; DNA: TGTGCCCGATCCCCGGGACTAGCGGGAGATGGGGAGACCCAGTACTTC; CDR3: CARSPGLAGDGETQYF
size: NA; D: NA; V: TRBV12-2; J: TRBJ1-1; DNA: TGTGCAAGTCGCCCCCGGGACAGGGTGGGGAGGAACACTGAAGCTTTCTTT; CDR3: CASRPRDRVGRNTEAFF
size: NA; D: TRBD2; V: TRBV18; J: TRBJ2-7; DNA: TGTGCCAGCTCCTCGGCCATGGGGTCTAGCGGGAGCTCCTACGAGCAGTACTTC; CDR3: CASSSAMGSSGSSYEQYF
size: NA; D: NA; V: TRBV5-4; J: TRBJ1-4; DNA: TGTGCCAGCAGCTCCCCCTTCCGGGAAAAACTGTTTTTT; CDR3: CASSSPFREKLFF
size: NA; D: TRBD2; V: TRBV29-1; J: TRBJ2-5; DNA: TGCAGCGTTGCTAAGACTAGCGGGATCGAGACCCAGTACTTC; CDR3: CSVAKTSGIETQYF
size: NA; D: NA; V: TRBV10-3; J: TRBJ2-3; DNA: TGTGCCATCAAGGGAACGGGGGCCCCAGATACGCAGTATTTT; CDR3: CAIKGTGAPDTQYF
size: few; D: TRBD1; V: TRBV2; J: TRBJ1-6; DNA: TGTGCCAGCGCCGAAGACAGGGATTCACCCCTCCACTTT; CDR3: CASAEDRDSPLHF
size: NA; D: NA; V: TRBV28; J: TRBJ2-7; DNA: TGTGCCAGCAGTTCCCTAGGGGGAGGGACGATCTACGAGCAGTACTTC; CDR3: CASSSLGGGTIYEQYF
size: NA; D: TRBD1; V: TRBV27; J: TRBJ1-2; DNA: TGTGCCAGCAGTTTATCAGGAGGGGGCGTACGAGGCTACACCTTC; CDR3: CASSLSGGGVRGYTF
size: NA; D: TRBD2; V: TRBV7-2; J: TRBJ2-3; DNA: TGTGCCAGCAGCTTAGCTTTGGCGGGAGGATCGTCAGATACGCAGTATTTT; CDR3: CASSLALAGGSSDTQYF
size: NA; D: NA; V: TRBV18; J: TRBJ2-4; DNA: TGTGCCAGCTCACCCGACGGACTAGCCAAAAACATTCAGTACTTC; CDR3: CASSPDGLAKNIQYF
size: NA; D: NA; V: TRBV6-5; J: TRBJ1-2; DNA: TGTGCCAGCAGCTTCCTAACCCACTATGGCTACACCTTC; CDR3: CASSFLTHYGYTF
size: NA; D: NA; V: TRBV7-3; J: TRBJ2-7; DNA: TGTGCCAGCAGCCCCGGGACCACGGGTCTCTACTACGAGCAGTACTTC; CDR3: CASSPGTTGLYYEQYF
size: NA; D: NA; V: TRBV6-5; J: TRBJ1-1; DNA: TGTGCCAGCAGTTACTCCGGGACCCGACGGAACACTGAAGCTTTCTTT; CDR3: CASSYSGTRRNTEAFF
size: few; D: NA; V: TRBV19; J: TRBJ1-1; DNA: TGTGCCAGTAGTATGATCAGGGGCACTGAAGCTTTCTTT; CDR3: CASSMIRGTEAFF
size: few; D: NA; V: TRBV11-2; J: TRBJ1-3; DNA: TGTGCCAGCAGAACCCAGGGACTTGGAAACACCATATATTTT; CDR3: CASRTQGLGNTIYF
size: few; D: NA; V: TRBV18; J: TRBJ1-1; DNA: TGTGCCAGCTCACCAAGTAAACAGGGCAACACTGAAGCTTTCTTT; CDR3: CASSPSKQGNTEAFF
size: NA; D: NA; V: TRBV7-9; J: TRBJ2-1; DNA: TGTGCCAGCAGCTTAGACTTTGAGCAGTTCTTC; CDR3: CASSLDFEQFF
size: NA; D: TRBD1; V: TRBV6-5; J: TRBJ2-7; DNA: TGTGCCAGCAGTTACCGGACAGGGGGTGAGCAGTACTTC; CDR3: CASSYRTGGEQYF
size: NA; D: TRBD1; V: TRBV5-1; J: TRBJ1-2; DNA: TGCGCCAGCAGCATAGGGACAGCCTATGGCTACACCTTC; CDR3: CASSIGTAYGYTF
size: NA; D: NA; V: TRBV18; J: TRBJ2-5; DNA: TGTGCCAGCTCACCCCCGGGACAACAAGAGACCCAGTACTTC; CDR3: CASSPPGQQETQYF
size: NA; D: NA; V: TRBV30; J: TRBJ1-2; DNA: TGTGCCTGGAACTGGGGCCGTGGCTACACCTTC; CDR3: CAWNWGRGYTF
size: NA; D: TRBD1; V: TRBV5-8; J: TRBJ1-1; DNA: TGTGCCACTTCCAACCACAGGGGGGCGAACACTGAAGCTTTCTTT; CDR3: CATSNHRGANTEAFF
size: few; D: NA; V: TRBV19; J: TRBJ1-4; DNA: TGTGCCAGTAGTATGACCCCTCGGGGAACTAATGAAAAACTGTTTTTT; CDR3: CASSMTPRGTNEKLFF
size: NA; D: NA; V: TRBV28; J: TRBJ1-2; DNA: TGTGCCAGCAGCCTTGGATCAATCTATGGCTACACCTTC; CDR3: CASSLGSIYGYTF
size: NA; D: NA; V: TRBV4-3; J: TRBJ1-2; DNA: TGCGCCAGCAGCCAAGATCATCGCGGGGGTTTCTTCGGCTACACCTTC; CDR3: CASSQDHRGGFFGYTF
size: NA; D: NA; V: TRBV5-1; J: TRBJ2-7; DNA: TGCGCCAGCAGCTTGGAGGGGGGTATGTCCTACGAGCAGTACTTC; CDR3: CASSLEGGMSYEQYF
size: NA; D: NA; V: TRBV27; J: TRBJ2-7; DNA: TGTGCCAGCAGCAGGAACCTCGAGACGGTGACCTACGAGCAGTACTTC; CDR3: CASSRNLETVTYEQYF
size: NA; D: NA; V: TRBV10-3; J: TRBJ2-1; DNA: TGTGCCATCAGTGAGTTACAGGACTCCAATGAGCAGTTCTTC; CDR3: CAISELQDSNEQFF
size: NA; D: TRBD1; V: TRBV7-9; J: TRBJ2-3; DNA: TGTGCCAGCAGCCGAGGACAGGGACTCACAGATACGCAGTATTTT; CDR3: CASSRGQGLTDTQYF
size: NA; D: NA; V: TRBV6-1; J: TRBJ2-1; DNA: TGTGCCAGCAGTGAAGGTGGAGCTTGGTGGGATGAGCAGTTCTTC; CDR3: CASSEGGAWWDEQFF
size: NA; D: NA; V: TRBV6-1; J: TRBJ2-7; DNA: TGTGCCAGGCCTGCCCGGGACGGATACTACGAGCAGTACTTC; CDR3: CARPARDGYYEQYF
size: NA; D: TRBD2; V: TRBV4-2; J: TRBJ2-5; DNA: TGTGCCAGCAGCCCCCAGGAGCGGGGGGGCTCAGAGACCCAGTACTTC; CDR3: CASSPQERGGSETQYF
size: NA; D: NA; V: TRBV21-1; J: TRBJ1-4; DNA: TGTGCCAGCAGCAATGAGGGGAAAGGGGAGATGGCTAATGAAAAACTGTTTTTT; CDR3: CASSNEGKGEMANEKLFF
size: NA; D: NA; V: TRBV6-1; J: TRBJ1-2; DNA: TGTGCCAGCAGGACACTTTATGGCTACACCTTC; CDR3: CASRTLYGYTF
size: once; D: NA; V: TRBV4-3; J: TRBJ1-4; DNA: TGCGCCAGCAGCCAAGATTCATCCGCAACTAATGAAAAACTGTTTTTT; CDR3: CASSQDSSATNEKLFF
size: NA; D: NA; V: TRBV6-5; J: TRBJ1-2; DNA: TGTGCCAGCAGGGCACAGAGGGACTATGGCTACACCTTC; CDR3: CASRAQRDYGYTF
size: NA; D: NA; V: TRBV7-2; J: TRBJ2-7; DNA: TGTGCCAGCAGCGACCCCCTCGCGAACGAGCAGTACTTC; CDR3: CASSDPLANEQYF
size: NA; D: NA; V: TRBV30; J: TRBJ1-4; DNA: TGTGCCTGGAGTAATTCCGCGACCCTCGCAACTAATGAAAAACTGTTTTTT; CDR3: CAWSNSATLATNEKLFF
size: NA; D: NA; V: TRBV11-2; J: TRBJ1-1; DNA: TGTGCCAGCAGCTCCAAGGTCCTTAAGAACACTGAAGCTTTCTTT; CDR3: CASSSKVLKNTEAFF
size: NA; D: NA; V: TRBV27; J: TRBJ2-7; DNA: TGTGCCAGCAGTCGGACAACTCCTCCCTACGAGCAGTACTTC; CDR3: CASSRTTPPYEQYF
size: NA; D: TRBD2; V: TRBV25-1; J: TRBJ2-3; DNA: TGTGCCAGCAGTGAAACTAGCGGGGCCAATGGGGATACGCAGTATTTT; CDR3: CASSETSGANGDTQYF